This TCR beta chain was identified during a study of identical twins. Unique molecular identifiers were present on cDNA, and template switching added a universal primer site. TCRdb reanalysed the 5' RACE reads using MiXCR and keeps one entry per CDR3 protein. The sample lists about 200,000 distinct CDR3 sequences; around 8% were seen once. Points on this clonotype: Its target is not known. An end of the junction differs from the germline gene, which may be a read error.

The germline V gene encodes CDR1 MNHNS and CDR2 SASEGT. The CDR3 contains 17 residues. Study outcomes and limitations: Alpha sequences that were out-of-frame and twin-shared showed an excess of low generation probability. Twins showed weaker excess sharing in their beta out-of-frame sequences. One should note that invariant MAIT and iNKT cells could partly confound zero-insertion analyses.

This same sample was also taken into another study, of yellow fever vaccine responses in identical twins.

The chain combines TRBV6-1 with TRBJ2-7; 9 bases match TRBD1. The TCR originated in a woman younger than 35 in good health. The sequenced sample was memory (CD45RO+) T cells sorted from blood. As DNA, the CDR3 is TGTGCCAGCCGACGGACAGGGGCAGCTGGTGGTGTCTACGAGCACTACTTC. Translated: CASRRTGAAGGVYEHYF.